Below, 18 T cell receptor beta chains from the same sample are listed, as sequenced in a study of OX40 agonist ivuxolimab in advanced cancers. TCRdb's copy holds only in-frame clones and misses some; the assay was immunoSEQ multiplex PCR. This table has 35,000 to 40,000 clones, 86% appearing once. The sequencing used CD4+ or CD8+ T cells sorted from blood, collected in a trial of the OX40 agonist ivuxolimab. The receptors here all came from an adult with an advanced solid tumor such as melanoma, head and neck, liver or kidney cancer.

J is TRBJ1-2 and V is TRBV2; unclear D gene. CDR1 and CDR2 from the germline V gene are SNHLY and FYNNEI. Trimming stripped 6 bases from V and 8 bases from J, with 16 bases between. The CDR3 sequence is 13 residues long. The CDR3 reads CASSPTGRNGYTF. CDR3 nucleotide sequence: TGTGCCAGCAGCCCAACCGGGAGAAACGGCTACACCTTC. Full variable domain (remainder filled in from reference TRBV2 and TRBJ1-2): EPEVTQTPSHQVTQMGQEVILRCVPISNHLYFYWYRQILGQKVEFLVSFYNNEISEKSEIFDDQFSVERPDGSNFTLKIRSTKLEDSAMYFCASSPTGRNGYTFGSGTRLTVV.

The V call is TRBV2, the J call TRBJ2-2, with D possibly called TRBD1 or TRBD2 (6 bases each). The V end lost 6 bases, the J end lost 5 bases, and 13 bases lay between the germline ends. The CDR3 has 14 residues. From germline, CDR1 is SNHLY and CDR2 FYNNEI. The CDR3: CASRVRGETGELFF. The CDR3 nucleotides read TGTGCCAGCAGAGTTAGGGGGGAGACCGGGGAGCTGTTTTTT.

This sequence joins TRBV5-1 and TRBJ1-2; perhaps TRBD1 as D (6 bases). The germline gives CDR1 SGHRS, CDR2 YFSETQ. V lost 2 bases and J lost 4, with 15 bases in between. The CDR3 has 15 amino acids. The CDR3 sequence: CASSFSQGTPYGYTF. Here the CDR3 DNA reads TGCGCCAGCAGCTTTTCGCAGGGGACCCCCTATGGCTACACCTTC.

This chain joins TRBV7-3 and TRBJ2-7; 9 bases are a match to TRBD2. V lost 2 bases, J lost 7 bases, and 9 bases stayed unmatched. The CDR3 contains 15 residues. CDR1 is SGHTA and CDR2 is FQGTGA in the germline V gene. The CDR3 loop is CASSLPGLAFREQYF. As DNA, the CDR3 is TGTGCCAGCAGCTTACCGGGACTAGCTTTTCGTGAGCAGTACTTC.

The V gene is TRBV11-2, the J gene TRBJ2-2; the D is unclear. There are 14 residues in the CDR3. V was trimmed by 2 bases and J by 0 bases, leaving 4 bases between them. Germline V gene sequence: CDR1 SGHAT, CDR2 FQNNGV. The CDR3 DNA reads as TGTGCCAGCAGCTTACCCACGAACACCGGGGAGCTGTTTTTT. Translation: CASSLPTNTGELFF.

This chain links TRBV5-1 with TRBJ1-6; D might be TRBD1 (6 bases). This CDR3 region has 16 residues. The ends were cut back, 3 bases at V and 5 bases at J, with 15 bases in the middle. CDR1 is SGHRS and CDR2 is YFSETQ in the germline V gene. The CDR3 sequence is CASSSFGGQNNSPLHF. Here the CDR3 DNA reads TGCGCCAGCAGCTCCTTCGGCGGACAGAATAATTCACCCCTCCACTTT.

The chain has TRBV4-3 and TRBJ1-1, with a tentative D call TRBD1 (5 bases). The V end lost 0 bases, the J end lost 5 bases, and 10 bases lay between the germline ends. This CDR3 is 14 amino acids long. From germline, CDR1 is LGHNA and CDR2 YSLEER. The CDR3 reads CASSQDLRGTEAFF. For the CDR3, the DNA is TGCGCCAGCAGCCAAGATTTACGGGGGACTGAAGCTTTCTTT.

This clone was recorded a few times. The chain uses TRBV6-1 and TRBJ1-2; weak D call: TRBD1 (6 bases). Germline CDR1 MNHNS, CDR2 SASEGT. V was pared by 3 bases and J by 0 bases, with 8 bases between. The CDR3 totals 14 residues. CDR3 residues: CASSERTANYGYTF. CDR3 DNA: TGTGCCAGCAGTGAGAGGACAGCTAACTATGGCTACACCTTC.

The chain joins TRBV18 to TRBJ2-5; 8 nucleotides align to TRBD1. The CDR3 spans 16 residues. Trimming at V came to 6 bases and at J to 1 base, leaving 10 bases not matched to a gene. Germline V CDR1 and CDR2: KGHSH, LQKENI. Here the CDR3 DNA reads TGTGCCAGCTCGCCCGAGAGGGGGACAGGCCAAGAGACCCAGTACTTC. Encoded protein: CASSPERGTGQETQYF.

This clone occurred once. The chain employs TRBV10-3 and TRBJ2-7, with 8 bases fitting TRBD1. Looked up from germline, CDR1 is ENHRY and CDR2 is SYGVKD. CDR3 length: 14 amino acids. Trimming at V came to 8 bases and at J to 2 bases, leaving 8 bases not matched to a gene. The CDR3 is CAISDDRGAYEQYF. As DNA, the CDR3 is TGTGCCATCTCCGACGACAGGGGAGCCTACGAGCAGTACTTC.

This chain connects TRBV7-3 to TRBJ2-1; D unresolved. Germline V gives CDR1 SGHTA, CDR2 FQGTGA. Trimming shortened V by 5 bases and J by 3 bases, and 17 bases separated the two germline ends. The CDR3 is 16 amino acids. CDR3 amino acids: CASSTLVPPFYNEQFF. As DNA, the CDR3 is TGTGCCAGCAGCACTTTAGTACCCCCATTCTACAATGAGCAGTTCTTC.

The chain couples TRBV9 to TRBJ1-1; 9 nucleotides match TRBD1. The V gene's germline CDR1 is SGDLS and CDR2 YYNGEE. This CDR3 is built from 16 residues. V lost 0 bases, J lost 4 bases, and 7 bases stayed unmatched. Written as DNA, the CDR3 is TGTGCCAGCAGCGTAGTTGGGGAGACAGGGGGCACTGAAGCTTTCTTT. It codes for CASSVVGETGGTEAFF.

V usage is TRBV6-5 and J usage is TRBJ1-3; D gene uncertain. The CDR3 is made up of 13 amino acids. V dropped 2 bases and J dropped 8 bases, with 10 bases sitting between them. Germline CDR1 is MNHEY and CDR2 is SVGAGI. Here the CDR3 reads CASSYPRHYTIYF. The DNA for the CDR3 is TGTGCCAGCAGTTACCCTAGACACTACACCATATATTTT.

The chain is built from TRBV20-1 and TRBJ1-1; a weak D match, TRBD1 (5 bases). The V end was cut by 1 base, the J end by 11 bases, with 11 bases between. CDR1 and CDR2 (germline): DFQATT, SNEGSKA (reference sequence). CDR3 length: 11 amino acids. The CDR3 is CSARGQGVAFF. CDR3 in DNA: TGCAGTGCTAGAGGGCAGGGTGTGGCTTTCTTT.

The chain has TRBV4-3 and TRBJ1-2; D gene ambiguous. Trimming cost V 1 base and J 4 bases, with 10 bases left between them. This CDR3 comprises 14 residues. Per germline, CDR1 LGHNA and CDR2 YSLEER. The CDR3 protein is CASSQAPGSYGYTF. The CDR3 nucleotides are TGCGCCAGCAGCCAAGCACCAGGATCCTATGGCTACACCTTC.

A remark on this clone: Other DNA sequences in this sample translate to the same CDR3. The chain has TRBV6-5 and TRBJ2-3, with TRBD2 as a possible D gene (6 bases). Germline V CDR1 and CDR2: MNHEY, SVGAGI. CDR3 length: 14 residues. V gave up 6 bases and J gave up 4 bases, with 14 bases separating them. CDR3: CASSPGLAADTQYF. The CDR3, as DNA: TGTGCCAGCAGCCCAGGATTAGCGGCAGATACGCAGTATTTT.

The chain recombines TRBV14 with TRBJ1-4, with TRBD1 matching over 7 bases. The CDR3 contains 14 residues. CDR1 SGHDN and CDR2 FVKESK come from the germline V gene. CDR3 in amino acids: CDWVARGRGEKLFF. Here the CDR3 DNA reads TGTGATTGGGTGGCTAGGGGGCGCGGTGAAAAACTGTTTTTT.

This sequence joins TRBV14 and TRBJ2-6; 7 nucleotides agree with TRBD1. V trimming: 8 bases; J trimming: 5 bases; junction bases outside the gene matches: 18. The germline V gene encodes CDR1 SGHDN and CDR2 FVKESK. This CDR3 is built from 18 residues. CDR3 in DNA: TGTGCCAGCGCCCGGGCTACAGGGGAAGGAGGCTGGGCCAACGTCCTGACTTTC. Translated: CASARATGEGGWANVLTF.